Below, 20 T cell receptor beta chains from the same sample are listed, as sequenced in a study of early T cells in non-severe SARS-CoV-2 infection. TCRdb processed the 5' RACE reads anew with MiXCR; each CDR3 protein has one entry. Among 95,000 to 100,000 distinct CDR3 sequences listed, 11% were seen once. The sequencing sample was made of whole blood. Receptors were obtained from an adult who was a healthcare worker with PCR-confirmed SARS-CoV-2 infection or an uninfected control (not recorded which).

This clonotype showed up many times. The gene calls are TRBV7-9 and TRBJ2-7; D ambiguous. CDR3 length: 13 amino acids. V was shortened by 5 bases and J by 7 bases, with 15 bases between the two germline ends. CDR1 is SEHNR, CDR2 FQNEAQ, per germline (reference sequence). CDR3 nucleotides: TGTGCCAGCAGCCTCCCACCTATGGAGGAGCAGTACTTC. This codes for CASSLPPMEEQYF.

This clonotype was picked up a small number of times. V gene TRBV12-3 or TRBV12-4 combines with J gene TRBJ1-6; D not resolved. There are 11 residues in the CDR3. V was clipped by 6 bases and J by 5 bases, with 2 bases between them. The CDR3 DNA reads as TGTGCCAGCAGGGATAATTCACCCCTCCACTTT. It encodes CASRDNSPLHF.

This clonotype has a handful of counts. The genes are TRBV25-1 and TRBJ2-1; 14 nucleotides line up with TRBD2. Germline CDR1 MGHDK, CDR2 SYGVNS. The CDR3 extends over 18 amino acids. With V trimmed by 3 bases and J by 8 bases, 12 bases remained unmatched. This chain's CDR3 is CASSDSQPGLAGADEQFF. The CDR3 DNA reads TGTGCCAGCAGTGATTCTCAACCGGGACTAGCGGGAGCTGATGAGCAGTTCTTC.

This clonotype was seen ten or more times. The rearrangement uses TRBV7-3 and TRBJ2-2, with D hard to call. CDR1 is SGHTA and CDR2 is FQGTGA in the germline V gene. This CDR3 has 14 residues. Trimming shortened V by 0 bases and J by 2 bases, and 4 bases separated the two germline ends. CDR3 coding DNA: TGTGCCAGCAGCTTAACGTTCAACACCGGGGAGCTGTTTTTT. Translating it yields CASSLTFNTGELFF.

V usage is TRBV2 and J usage is TRBJ1-1; perhaps TRBD1 as D (5 bases). In germline, CDR1 is SNHLY, CDR2 FYNNEI. There are 14 residues in the CDR3. V was clipped by 0 bases and J by 4 bases, with 9 bases between them. CDR3 in DNA: TGTGCCAGCAGTGAAGCGAGCGGGGGCACTGAAGCTTTCTTT. It is translated as CASSEASGGTEAFF.

This clonotype was picked up a small number of times. The rearrangement uses TRBV19 and TRBJ2-2; 7 bases are a match to TRBD2. Losses at the gene ends were 6 bases for V and 5 bases for J; bases not matched to a gene: 6. Germline lookup yields CDR1 LNHDA and CDR2 SQIVND (reference sequence). The CDR3 runs to 14 residues. The CDR3 bases are TGTGCCAGTAGGGGAACAGCGGGGACCGGGGAGCTGTTTTTT. This translates into CASRGTAGTGELFF.

The rearrangement uses TRBV11-2 and TRBJ2-7, with 11 bases lining up with TRBD1. The CDR3 sequence is 15 residues long. Per the germline V gene, CDR1 is SGHAT and CDR2 is FQNNGV. With V trimmed by 5 bases and J by 0 bases, 3 bases remained unmatched. In DNA form, the CDR3 reads TGTGCCAGCAGCATGGGGACAGGGGGCTCCTACGAGCAGTACTTC. Protein: CASSMGTGGSYEQYF.

The sample holds a few counts of this clonotype. J is TRBJ1-1 and V is TRBV5-4; 12 nucleotides agree with TRBD1. The CDR3 sequence is 16 residues long. Unmatched junction bases numbered 4, after V lost 4 bases and J lost 0 bases. Germline CDR1 and CDR2: SGHNT and YYREEE (reference sequence). DNA of the CDR3: TGTGCCAGCAGCCCGGGACAGGGGGCAATGAACACTGAAGCTTTCTTT. As protein: CASSPGQGAMNTEAFF. Full variable domain (rest looked up from reference TRBV5-4 and TRBJ1-1): ETGVTQSPTHLIKTRGQQVTLRCSSQSGHNTVSWYQQALGQGPQFIFQYYREEENGRGNFPPRFSGLQFPNYSSELNVNALELDDSALYLCASSPGQGAMNTEAFFGQGTRLTVV.

This clonotype was counted many times. The CDR3 coding sequence is TGCAGCGTTGGGACAATGATTGGAGACACTGAAGCTTTCTTT. Its protein product is CSVGTMIGDTEAFF. The chain uses TRBV29-1 and TRBJ1-1; a possible D gene is TRBD1 (5 bases). There are 14 residues in the CDR3. Germline V CDR1 and CDR2: SQVTM, ANQGSEA. The V end was cut by 4 bases, the J end by 3 bases, with 15 bases between.

This clonotype was detected many times. The J gene is TRBJ1-2, the V gene TRBV4-1; possible D gene TRBD1, 6 bases. The CDR3 extends over 15 amino acids. V was pared by 4 bases and J by 3 bases, with 15 bases between. Germline assignment: CDR1 MGHRA and CDR2 YSYEKL. The CDR3 is CASSRQSRGDYGYTF. CDR3 in DNA: TGCGCCAGCAGCCGACAAAGCAGGGGAGACTATGGCTACACCTTC.

This clonotype was recorded at least ten times. The V gene is TRBV18, the J gene TRBJ1-3; no clear D. The CDR3 runs to 17 residues. Per germline, CDR1 KGHSH and CDR2 LQKENI. Trimming shortened V by 2 bases and J by 0 bases, and 14 bases separated the two germline ends. CDR3 nucleotides: TGTGCCAGCTCACCAGTACCCACGGCAGCCTCTGGAAACACCATATATTTT. This sequence encodes CASSPVPTAASGNTIYF.

Comments on this clonotype: This may stem from a read error, because a much larger clone lies one nucleotide away. The CDR3 DNA is TGTGCCAGCAGTTACAGGAATTTTAACACTGAAGCTTTCTTT. It is translated as CASSYRNFNTEAFF. This chain links TRBV6-1 with TRBJ1-1, with a tentative D call TRBD1 (5 bases). The ends were cut back, 5 bases at V and 2 bases at J, with 12 bases in the middle. This CDR3 has 14 residues. Germline CDR1 and CDR2: MNHNS and SASEGT.

The chain employs TRBV18 and TRBJ2-3; TRBD2 matches 11 bases. CDR1 is KGHSH, CDR2 LQKENI, per germline. The CDR3 sequence is 18 residues long. The V and J ends lost 3 bases and 4 bases, in that order; junction bases with no gene match: 12. The CDR3 sequence: CASSPTSGDEMGPDTQYF. The CDR3 nucleotides read TGTGCCAGCTCACCGACTAGCGGGGATGAAATGGGCCCAGATACGCAGTATTTT.

This clonotype was counted ten times or more. J is TRBJ1-5 and V is TRBV28; D not resolved. V dropped 3 bases and J dropped 6 bases, with 3 bases sitting between them. CDR1 is MDHEN and CDR2 is SYDVKM in the germline V gene. This CDR3 has 11 residues. CDR3 region: CASSFGQPQHF. DNA of the CDR3: TGTGCCAGCAGTTTTGGTCAGCCCCAGCATTTT.

The chain joins TRBV2 to TRBJ2-1, with no clear D. The V gene's germline CDR1 is SNHLY and CDR2 FYNNEI. The CDR3 covers 12 residues. Deletions cut 2 bases from V and 13 bases from J, with 12 bases between. The DNA of the CDR3 is TGTGCCAGCAGTGAACGAAGCCCAACACAGTTCTTC. This encodes CASSERSPTQFF.

The table lists this clonotype with many counts. The rearrangement joins TRBV6-2 or TRBV6-3 to TRBJ2-7; D is possibly TRBD2 (5 bases). Germline V lookup: CDR1 MNHEY, CDR2 SVGEGT. This CDR3 comprises 14 residues. V lost 5 bases and J lost 6, with 17 bases in between. The CDR3 spells CASSTSPGVIEQYF. CDR3 DNA sequence: TGTGCCAGCAGTACGTCTCCCGGGGTGATCGAGCAGTACTTC.

This clonotype was seen a single time. J is TRBJ2-1 and V is TRBV28, with 9 bases that match TRBD1. The CDR3 covers 15 residues. Germline trimming cut 6 bases from V and 6 bases from J; bases unmatched to any gene: 9. From germline, CDR1 is MDHEN and CDR2 SYDVKM. Here the CDR3 reads CASSAGTGSPNEQFF. The CDR3 region has the DNA TGTGCCAGCAGCGCCGGGACAGGGTCCCCCAATGAGCAGTTCTTC.

The chain joins TRBV7-8 to TRBJ1-2; maybe TRBD1 (5 bases). Deletions cut 5 bases from V and 4 bases from J, with 17 bases between. Germline V gives CDR1 SGHVS, CDR2 FQNEAQ. This CDR3 comprises 15 residues. CDR3 loop: CASSQVGASGYGYTF. The CDR3 DNA is TGTGCCAGCAGCCAGGTTGGGGCTTCGGGCTATGGCTACACCTTC.

This CDR3 is CASTQDRYNYGYTF. The CDR3 DNA reads TGTGCCAGCACCCAGGACCGTTATAACTATGGCTACACCTTC. The chain combines TRBV12-3 or TRBV12-4 with TRBJ1-2; D unresolved. Trimming took off 7 bases at V and 1 base at J, with 13 bases between the two ends. The CDR3 totals 14 residues.

This clonotype was found a few times. V gene TRBV29-1 combines with J gene TRBJ2-3; no reliable D call. The CDR3 totals 12 residues. Germline assignment: CDR1 SQVTM and CDR2 ANQGSEA. V lost 0 bases and J 6 bases, leaving 7 bases between the germline ends. The CDR3 loop is CSVEDSRDTQYF. The CDR3 bases are TGCAGCGTTGAAGACTCAAGGGATACGCAGTATTTT.